Listed here are 12 T cell receptor beta chains from one sample, sequenced in a study of cytomegalovirus exposure and HLA in healthy donors. Here immunoSEQ multiplex PCR was the method, and the copy in TCRdb shows in-frame clones only, minus some. The table includes roughly 79,000 clones, about 92% detected once. The sequenced sample consisted of PBMCs. These receptors were taken from a man between 18 and 35 years old in good health and CMV-seronegative.

This chain joins TRBV29-1 and TRBJ2-1, with 9 bases fitting TRBD1. The V segment lost 7 bases and the J segment 14 bases; nucleotides outside the gene matches: 9. The CDR3 is 11 amino acids. Germline CDR1 SQVTM, CDR2 ANQGSEA. The CDR3 protein is CSAQDRGGEFF. The DNA of the CDR3 is TGCAGCGCCCAGGACAGGGGAGGGGAGTTCTTC.

V and J are TRBV6-4 and TRBJ2-3, with 7 nucleotides matching TRBD1. J gave up 0 bases and V 6 bases, and 9 bases lay outside the gene matches. The CDR3 is made up of 16 amino acids. Per the germline V gene, CDR1 is MRHNA and CDR2 is SNTAGT. This CDR3 is CASSNDRDTSTDTQYF. The CDR3 DNA reads as TGTGCCAGCAGCAATGACAGGGACACTAGCACAGATACGCAGTATTTT.

This chain joins TRBV7-6 and TRBJ1-3, with D possibly TRBD1 on 6 matching bases. From germline, CDR1 is SGHVS and CDR2 FNYEAQ. The CDR3 is 16 amino acids. Trimming pared 1 base from V and 1 base from J, leaving 11 bases between. CDR3 in amino acids: CASSLGQQGSGNTIYF. The CDR3, as DNA: TGTGCCAGCAGCTTAGGGCAACAGGGATCTGGAAACACCATATATTTT.

CDR3 sequence (DNA): TGTGCCAGCAGCAGGCAGGGGTTGTTAGCGGGGGACGAGCAGTACTTC. Amino acids: CASSRQGLLAGDEQYF. This chain uses TRBV7-9 with TRBJ2-7; 9 positions match TRBD2. The CDR3 covers 16 residues. Germline V gives CDR1 SEHNR, CDR2 FQNEAQ (reference sequence). V was pared by 5 bases and J by 5 bases, with 13 bases of the junction left unmatched.

The chain links TRBV19 to TRBJ2-1; 8 bases fit TRBD1. Germline CDR1 and CDR2: LNHDA and SQIVND (reference sequence). This CDR3 is built from 18 residues. Germline trimming cut 5 bases from V and 0 bases from J; bases unmatched to any gene: 12. The CDR3 reads CASSGRTGNFSSYNEQFF. CDR3 nucleotides: TGTGCCAGTAGTGGTAGGACAGGGAACTTCAGCTCCTACAATGAGCAGTTCTTC.

This chain connects TRBV9 to TRBJ2-7, with TRBD2 as a possible D gene (6 bases). Trimming took 2 bases from V and 3 from J, leaving 18 bases between them. The CDR3 covers 16 residues. Germline lookup yields CDR1 SGDLS and CDR2 YYNGEE. This CDR3 reads CASSVVAENWIYEQYF. DNA for the CDR3: TGTGCCAGCAGCGTTGTAGCGGAAAACTGGATCTACGAGCAGTACTTC.

The chain recombines TRBV19 with TRBJ2-1, with TRBD1 as a possible D gene (5 bases). V dropped 4 bases and J dropped 3 bases, with 13 bases sitting between them. The CDR3 is made up of 15 amino acids. Germline V gene sequence: CDR1 LNHDA, CDR2 SQIVND (reference sequence). Here the CDR3 DNA reads TGTGCCAGTAGTACGACTGGTACAGGCTACAATGAGCAGTTCTTC. Translated: CASSTTGTGYNEQFF.

This clone was seen just once. V is TRBV29-1 and J is TRBJ1-2; 8 positions agree with TRBD1. The V segment lost 0 bases and the J segment 5 bases; nucleotides outside the gene matches: 11. The CDR3 sequence is 16 residues long. Germline V CDR1 and CDR2: SQVTM, ANQGSEA. CDR3 sequence reads: CSVEDVDRVYGYGYTF. The CDR3 DNA reads TGCAGCGTTGAAGACGTGGACAGGGTTTATGGGTATGGCTACACCTTC.

The rearrangement uses TRBV5-5 and TRBJ2-7; D gene uncertain. V lost 4 bases and J 5 bases, leaving 10 bases between the germline ends. The germline gives CDR1 SGHKS, CDR2 YYEKEE (reference sequence). CDR3 size: 12 residues. This chain's CDR3 is CASSPNQDEQYF. DNA of the CDR3: TGTGCCAGCAGCCCGAACCAGGACGAGCAGTACTTC.

DNA for the CDR3: TGTGCCATCAGTGGTGGGGGACAGGGGGCGCGAACTGAAGCTTTCTTT. Translating it yields CAISGGGQGARTEAFF. The chain joins TRBV10-3 to TRBJ1-1, with 12 bases fitting TRBD1. The CDR3 contains 16 residues. The junction had 8 bases not matched to a gene; V was cut back by 4 bases and J by 5 bases. Germline CDR1 ENHRY, CDR2 SYGVKD.

The V call is TRBV4-1, the J call TRBJ2-1; weak D call: TRBD1 (5 bases). The CDR3 is 13 amino acids. Trimming removed 0 bases from V and 9 bases from J, with 9 bases in between. Looked up from germline, CDR1 is MGHRA and CDR2 is YSYEKL. The CDR3 region has the DNA TGCGCCAGCAGCCAAGAAGGGGCGTCTGAGCAGTTCTTC. Translated, it gives CASSQEGASEQFF.

The V gene is TRBV6-5, the J gene TRBJ1-2; D unresolved. The CDR3 runs to 14 residues. V was shortened by 2 bases and J by 6 bases, with 13 bases between the two germline ends. The germline CDR1 and CDR2 sequences are MNHEY and SVGAGI. CDR3 sequence: CASSYTEGANGYTF. DNA of the CDR3: TGTGCCAGCAGTTACACCGAAGGAGCAAATGGCTACACCTTC.